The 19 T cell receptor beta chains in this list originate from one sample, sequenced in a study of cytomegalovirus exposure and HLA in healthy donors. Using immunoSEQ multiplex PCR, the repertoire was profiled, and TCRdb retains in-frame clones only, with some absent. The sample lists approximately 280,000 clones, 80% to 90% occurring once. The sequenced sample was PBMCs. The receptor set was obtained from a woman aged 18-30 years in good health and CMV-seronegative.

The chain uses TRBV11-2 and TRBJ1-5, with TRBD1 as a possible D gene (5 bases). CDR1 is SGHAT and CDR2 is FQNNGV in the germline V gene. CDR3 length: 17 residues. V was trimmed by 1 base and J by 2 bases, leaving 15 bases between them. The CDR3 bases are TGTGCCAGCAGCTTAGTACTAGGGAGGGGCTGCAATCAGCCCCAGCATTTT. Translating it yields CASSLVLGRGCNQPQHF. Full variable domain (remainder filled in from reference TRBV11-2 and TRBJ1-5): EAGVAQSPRYKIIEKRQSVAFWCNPISGHATLYWYQQILGQGPKLLIQFQNNGVVDDSQLPKDRFSAERLKGVDSTLKIQPAKLEDSAVYLCASSLVLGRGCNQPQHFGDGTRLSIL.

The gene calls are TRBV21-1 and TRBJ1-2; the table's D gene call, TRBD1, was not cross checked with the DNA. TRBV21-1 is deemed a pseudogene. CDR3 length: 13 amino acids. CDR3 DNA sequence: TGTGCCAGCAGCAAGGCTTCCATTTATGGCTACACCTTC. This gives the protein CASSKASIYGYTF.

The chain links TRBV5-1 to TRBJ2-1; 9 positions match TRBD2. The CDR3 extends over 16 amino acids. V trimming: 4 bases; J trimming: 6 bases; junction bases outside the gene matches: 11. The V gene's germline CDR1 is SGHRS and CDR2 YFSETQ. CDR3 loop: CASSPPGTSIANEQFF. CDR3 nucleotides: TGCGCCAGCAGCCCCCCCGGGACTAGCATCGCCAATGAGCAGTTCTTC.

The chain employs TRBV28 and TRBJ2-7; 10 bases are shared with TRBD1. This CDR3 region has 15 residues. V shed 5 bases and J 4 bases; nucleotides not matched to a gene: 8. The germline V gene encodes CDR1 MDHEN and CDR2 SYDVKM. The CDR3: CASSQPGTGVYEQYF. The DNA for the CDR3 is TGTGCCAGCAGTCAACCAGGGACAGGGGTGTACGAGCAGTACTTC.

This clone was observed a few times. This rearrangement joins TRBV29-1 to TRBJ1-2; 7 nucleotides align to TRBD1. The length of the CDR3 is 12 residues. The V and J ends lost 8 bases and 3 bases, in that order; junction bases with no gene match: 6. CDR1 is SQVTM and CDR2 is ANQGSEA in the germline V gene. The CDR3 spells CSLSRGDYGYTF. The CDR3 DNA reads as TGCAGCCTATCCAGGGGGGACTATGGCTACACCTTC.

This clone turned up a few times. This chain's CDR3 is CASSSRGGYTGELFF. The CDR3 DNA sequence: TGCGCCAGCAGCTCCCGAGGCGGGTACACCGGGGAGCTGTTTTTT. J is TRBJ2-2 and V is TRBV5-1; weak D call: TRBD2 (5 bases). Trimming shortened V by 3 bases and J by 3 bases, and 12 bases separated the two germline ends. This CDR3 comprises 15 residues. Germline V gene data show CDR1 as SGHRS and CDR2 as YFSETQ.

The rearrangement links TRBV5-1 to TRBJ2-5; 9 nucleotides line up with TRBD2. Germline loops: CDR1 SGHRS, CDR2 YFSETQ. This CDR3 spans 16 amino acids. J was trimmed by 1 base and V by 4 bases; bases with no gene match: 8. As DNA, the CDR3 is TGCGCCAGCAGCCCTGGGGCGGGGGGGATCCAAGAGACCCAGTACTTC. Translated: CASSPGAGGIQETQYF.

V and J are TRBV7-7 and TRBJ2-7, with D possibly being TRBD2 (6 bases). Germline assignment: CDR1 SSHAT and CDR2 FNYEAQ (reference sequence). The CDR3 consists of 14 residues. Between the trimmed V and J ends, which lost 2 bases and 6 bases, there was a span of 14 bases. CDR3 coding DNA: TGTGCCAGCAGCTTAACGGGAACCGGGGGCGAGCAGTACTTC. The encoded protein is CASSLTGTGGEQYF.

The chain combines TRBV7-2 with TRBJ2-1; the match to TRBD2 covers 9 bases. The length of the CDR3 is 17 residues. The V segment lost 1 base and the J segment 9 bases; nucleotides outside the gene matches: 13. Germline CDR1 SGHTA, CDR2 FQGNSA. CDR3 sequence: CASSLVAAGGPGSEQFF. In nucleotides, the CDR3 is TGTGCCAGCAGCTTAGTAGCAGCGGGAGGTCCCGGGAGTGAGCAGTTCTTC.

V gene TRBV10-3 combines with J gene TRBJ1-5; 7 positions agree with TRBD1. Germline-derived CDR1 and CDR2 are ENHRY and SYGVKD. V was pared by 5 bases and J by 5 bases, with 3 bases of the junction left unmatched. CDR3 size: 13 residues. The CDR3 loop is CAISTGEDQPQHF. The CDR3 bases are TGTGCCATCAGTACAGGGGAGGATCAGCCCCAGCATTTT.

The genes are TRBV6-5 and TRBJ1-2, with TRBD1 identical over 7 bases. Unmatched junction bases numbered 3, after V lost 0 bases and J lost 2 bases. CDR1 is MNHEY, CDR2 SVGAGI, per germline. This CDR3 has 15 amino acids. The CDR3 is CASSYSGTENYGYTF. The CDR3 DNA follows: TGTGCCAGCAGTTACTCGGGGACAGAGAACTATGGCTACACCTTC.

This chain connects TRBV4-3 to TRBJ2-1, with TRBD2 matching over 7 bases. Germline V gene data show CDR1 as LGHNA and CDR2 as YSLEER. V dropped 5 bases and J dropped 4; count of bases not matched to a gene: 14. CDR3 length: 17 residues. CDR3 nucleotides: TGCGCCAGCAGCGAGCTGGTGGGAGGGTTTCCTTACAATGAGCAGTTCTTC. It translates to CASSELVGGFPYNEQFF.

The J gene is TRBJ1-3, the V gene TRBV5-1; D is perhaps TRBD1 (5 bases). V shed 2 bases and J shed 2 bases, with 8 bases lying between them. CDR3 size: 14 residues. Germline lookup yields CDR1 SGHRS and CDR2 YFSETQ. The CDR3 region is CASSLSGTGNTIYF. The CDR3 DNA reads TGCGCCAGCAGCTTATCAGGGACTGGAAACACCATATATTTT.

The CDR3: CASSRWTGDKETQYF. DNA of the CDR3: TGTGCCAGTAGCCGATGGACTGGGGACAAAGAGACCCAGTACTTC. V usage is TRBV2 and J usage is TRBJ2-5; D possibly corresponds to TRBD1 (6 bases). Germline V CDR1 and CDR2: SNHLY, FYNNEI. The ends were cut back, 9 bases at V and 3 bases at J, with 20 bases in the middle. This CDR3 has 15 amino acids.

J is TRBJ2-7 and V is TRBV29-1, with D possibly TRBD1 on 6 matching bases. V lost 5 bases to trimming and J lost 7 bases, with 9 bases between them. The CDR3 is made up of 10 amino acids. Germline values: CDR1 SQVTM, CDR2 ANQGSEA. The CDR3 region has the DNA TGCAGCGTTATCACAGGGGAGCAGTACTTC. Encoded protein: CSVITGEQYF.

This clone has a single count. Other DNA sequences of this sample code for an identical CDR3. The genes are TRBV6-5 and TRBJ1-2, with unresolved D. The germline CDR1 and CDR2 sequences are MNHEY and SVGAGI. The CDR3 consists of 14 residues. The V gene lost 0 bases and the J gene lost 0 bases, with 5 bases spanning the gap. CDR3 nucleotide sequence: TGTGCCAGCAGTTACTCGCCAGCTAACTATGGCTACACCTTC. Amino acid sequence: CASSYSPANYGYTF.

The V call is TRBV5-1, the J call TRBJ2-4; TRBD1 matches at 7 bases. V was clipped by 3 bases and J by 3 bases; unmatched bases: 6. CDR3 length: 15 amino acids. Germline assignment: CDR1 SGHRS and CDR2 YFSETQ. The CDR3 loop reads CASSWTGRDKNIQYF. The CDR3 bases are TGCGCCAGCAGCTGGACAGGACGGGACAAAAACATTCAGTACTTC.

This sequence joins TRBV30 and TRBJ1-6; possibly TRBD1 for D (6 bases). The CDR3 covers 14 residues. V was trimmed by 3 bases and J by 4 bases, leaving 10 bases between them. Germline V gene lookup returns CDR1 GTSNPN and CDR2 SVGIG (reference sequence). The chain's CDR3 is CAWSTTGYNSPLHF. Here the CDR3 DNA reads TGTGCCTGGAGCACAACAGGGTATAATTCACCCCTCCACTTT.

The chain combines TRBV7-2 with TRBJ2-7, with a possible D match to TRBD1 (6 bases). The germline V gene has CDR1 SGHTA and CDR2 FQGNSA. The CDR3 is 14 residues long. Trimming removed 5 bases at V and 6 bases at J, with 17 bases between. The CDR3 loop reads CASSKKAGALEQYF. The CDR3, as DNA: TGTGCCAGCAGCAAGAAGGCAGGGGCTCTCGAGCAGTACTTC.